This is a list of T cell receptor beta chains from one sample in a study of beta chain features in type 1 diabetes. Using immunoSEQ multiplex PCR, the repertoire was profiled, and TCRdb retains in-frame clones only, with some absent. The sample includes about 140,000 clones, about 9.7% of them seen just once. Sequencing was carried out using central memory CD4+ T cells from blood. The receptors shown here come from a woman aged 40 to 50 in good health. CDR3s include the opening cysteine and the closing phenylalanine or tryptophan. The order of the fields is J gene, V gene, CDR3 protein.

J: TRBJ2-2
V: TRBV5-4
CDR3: CASSLSGDYTGELFF

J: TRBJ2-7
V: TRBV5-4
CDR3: CASSLQGPIYEQYF

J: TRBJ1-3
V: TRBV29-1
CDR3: CSVEVEGRNTIYF

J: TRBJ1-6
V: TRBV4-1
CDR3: CASSQDLRPPLHF

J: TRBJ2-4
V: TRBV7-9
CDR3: CASSSQGPVAKNIQYF

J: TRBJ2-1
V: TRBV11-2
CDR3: CASSFGQGNNEQFF

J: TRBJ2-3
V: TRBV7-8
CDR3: CASRVGGGTSTDTQYF

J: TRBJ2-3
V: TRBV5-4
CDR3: CASSLRTGAGADTQYF

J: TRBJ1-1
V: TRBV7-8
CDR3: CASTLRGGATEAFF

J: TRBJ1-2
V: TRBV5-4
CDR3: CASSPGQPAYGYTF

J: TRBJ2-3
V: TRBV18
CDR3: CASSPSGERTDTQYF

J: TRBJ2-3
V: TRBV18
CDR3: CASSPPSTDTQYF

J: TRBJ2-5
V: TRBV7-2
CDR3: CASSPNTGLAKETQYF